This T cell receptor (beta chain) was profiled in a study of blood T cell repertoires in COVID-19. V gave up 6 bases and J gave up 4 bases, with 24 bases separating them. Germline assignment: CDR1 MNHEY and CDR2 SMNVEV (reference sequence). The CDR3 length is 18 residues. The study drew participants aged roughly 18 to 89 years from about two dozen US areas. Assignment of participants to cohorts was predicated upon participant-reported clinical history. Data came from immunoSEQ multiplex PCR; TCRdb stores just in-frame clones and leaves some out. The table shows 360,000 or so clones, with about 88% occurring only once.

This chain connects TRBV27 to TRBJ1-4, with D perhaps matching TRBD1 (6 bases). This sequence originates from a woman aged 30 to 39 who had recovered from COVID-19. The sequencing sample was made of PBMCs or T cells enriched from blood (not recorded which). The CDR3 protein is CASRLKGVKGLSNEKLFF. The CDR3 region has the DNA TGTGCCAGCAGGTTAAAGGGGGTTAAGGGGTTGAGTAATGAAAAACTGTTTTTT.